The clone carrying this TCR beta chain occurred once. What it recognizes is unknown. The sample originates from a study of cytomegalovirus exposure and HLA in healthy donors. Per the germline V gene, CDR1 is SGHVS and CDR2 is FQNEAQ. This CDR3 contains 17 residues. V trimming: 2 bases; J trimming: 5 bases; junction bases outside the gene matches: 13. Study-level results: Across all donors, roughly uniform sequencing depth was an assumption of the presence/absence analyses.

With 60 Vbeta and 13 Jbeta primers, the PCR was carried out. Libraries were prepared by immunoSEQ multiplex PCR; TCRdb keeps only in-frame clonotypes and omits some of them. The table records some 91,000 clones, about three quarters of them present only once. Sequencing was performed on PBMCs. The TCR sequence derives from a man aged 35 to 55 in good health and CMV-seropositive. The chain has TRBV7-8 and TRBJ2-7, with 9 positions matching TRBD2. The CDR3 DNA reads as TGTGCCAGCAGCTTAAGGGGTCCCGGGACTAGCTACGACGAGCAGTACTTC. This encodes CASSLRGPGTSYDEQYF.